This paragraph reports one T cell receptor beta chain. This receptor's antigen is unknown. Base qualities are not provided; no much larger clone lies one nucleotide away. This record comes from a study of early T cells in non-severe SARS-CoV-2 infection (dated by TCRdb to about 2021). Context from the whole study: Because TCR sequencing relied on bulk RNA taken from unsorted whole blood, pairing of alpha and beta chains was not possible. What the research found in general, with its limitations: VDJdb matching was skewed toward anti-spike CD8 responses and likely underestimated virus-specific expansions by missing private and CD4 specificities.

The CDR3 contains 16 residues, cysteine and phenylalanine counted. Only the CDR3 portion is preserved as DNA: 48 bases, with reading frame beginning at the first base. The V end loses 3 bases and the J end loses 5 bases, and a stretch of 17 bases separates them. Library preparation was by 5' RACE. Sequencing relied on a NextSeq 500. Unique molecular identifiers were attached to individual cDNA molecules in the TCR library protocol so that sequencing error and PCR bias could be corrected. Both TCR alpha and beta chains were sequenced, and tight co-correlation was observed between alpha and beta sequence abundances in each sample. The authors' pipeline ran thus. Decombinator V4 was used to perform V gene, J gene and CDR3 annotation of TCR sequences. TCRs were defined as expanded if a significant change between any two time points was detected under a Poisson model with p below 0.0001. TCR abundances were normalised to the total number of TCRs sequenced per sample and expressed as counts per million. MAIT TCRs were defined by TRAV1-2 paired with TRAJ12, TRAJ20 or TRAJ33, and iNKT TCRs by TRAV10 paired with TRAJ18. A search of VDJdb, accessed on 1 November 2021, was run for TCRs annotated to CMV, EBV and SARS-CoV-2, with TCRs annotated for multiple antigens excluded. TCRdb handled the public reads itself, with Q25 trimming in fastp and clone calling in MiXCR, and kept productive beta chains. Identical CDR3 protein sequences are pooled into one entry, listed with their most common genes and DNA. The V and J calls, along with clone size, are taken from TCRdb and not from the paper's own processing. Present in this sample are 71,000 or so distinct CDR3 sequences, 12% to 15% of which were seen just once. Around 15% of the sample goes to the ten largest clones.

Set within a cohort of healthcare workers in London, UK, this nested case-control study involved weekly PCR testing of nasopharyngeal swabs along with blood sampling. Healthcare workers were recruited between 23 and 31 March 2020, during the week of the UK lockdown, and were followed weekly for up to about 16 weeks. Sequencing was done on a sample of whole blood. This receptor was identified in an adult who was a healthcare worker with PCR-confirmed SARS-CoV-2 infection or an uninfected control (not recorded which). The chain uses TRBV12-3 or TRBV12-4 and TRBJ2-1, and TRBD2 may be the D gene, going by 5 matching bases. The nucleotide sequence is TGTGCCAGCAGTTTGAGTCGGGCGGGTCGTGACAATGAGCAGTTCTTC. The encoded protein is CASSLSRAGRDNEQFF.